The source of this T cell receptor (beta chain) is a study of T-cell reconstitution after alpha-beta-depleted transplantation in children. The CDR3 spans 13 residues. The germline gives CDR1 LGHNT, CDR2 FRNRAP. V gave up 7 bases and J gave up 1 base, with 7 bases separating them. This clonotype showed up many times. Using unique molecular identifiers, the investigators prepared the TCRbeta library. TCRdb re-called the PCR reads with MiXCR, one entry per CDR3 protein. The table records about 640,000 distinct CDR3 sequences, roughly 17% of them present only once. The V and J genes are TRBV12-5 and TRBJ2-2; D unresolved. This specimen consisted of PBMCs from the stem cell graft donor, obtained from the stem cell graft. The clonotype comes from a human donor who donated a stem cell graft to a child with acute myeloid leukemia. The CDR3 sequence: CASALQNTGELFF. The CDR3 DNA is TGTGCTAGTGCCCTACAGAACACCGGGGAGCTGTTTTTT.